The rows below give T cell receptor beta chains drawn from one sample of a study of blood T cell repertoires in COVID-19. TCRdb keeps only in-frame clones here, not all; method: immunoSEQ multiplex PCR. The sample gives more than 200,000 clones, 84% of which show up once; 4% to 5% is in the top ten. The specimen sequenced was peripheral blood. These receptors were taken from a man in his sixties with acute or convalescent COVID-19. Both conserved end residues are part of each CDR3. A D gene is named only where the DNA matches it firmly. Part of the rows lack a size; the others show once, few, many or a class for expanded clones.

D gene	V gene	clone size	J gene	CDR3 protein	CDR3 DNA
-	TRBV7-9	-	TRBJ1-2	CASSLERGALYGYTF	TGTGCCAGCAGCTTAGAACGGGGTGCCCTATATGGCTACACCTTC
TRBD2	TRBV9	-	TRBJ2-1	CASSGGLGDNEQFF	TGTGCCAGCAGCGGCGGACTAGGGGACAATGAGCAGTTCTTC
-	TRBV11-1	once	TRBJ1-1	CASRRQENTEAFF	TGTGCCAGCAGACGACAGGAGAACACTGAAGCTTTCTTT
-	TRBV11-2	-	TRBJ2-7	CASSSQVLMTYEQYF	TGTGCCAGCAGCTCCCAGGTGCTGATGACCTACGAGCAGTACTTC
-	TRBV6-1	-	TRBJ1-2	CASRTALQNYGYTF	TGTGCCAGCAGGACAGCGCTTCAAAACTATGGCTACACCTTC
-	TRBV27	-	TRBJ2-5	CASSWGGVETQYF	TGTGCCAGCAGTTGGGGCGGGGTGGAGACCCAGTACTTC
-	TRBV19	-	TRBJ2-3	CASSSIGDTDTQYF	TGTGCCAGTAGTTCTATAGGGGACACAGATACGCAGTATTTT
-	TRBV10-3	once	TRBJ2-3	CAISASTASDPSFTQYF	TGTGCCATCAGTGCGTCGACGGCCAGCGACCCATCCTTTACGCAGTATTTT
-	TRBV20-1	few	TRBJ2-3	CSASDRRDTQYF	TGCAGTGCTAGTGATAGAAGAGATACGCAGTATTTT
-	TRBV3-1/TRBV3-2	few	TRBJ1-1	CASSFPGYTEAFF	TGTGCCAGCAGTTTCCCGGGTTACACTGAAGCTTTCTTT
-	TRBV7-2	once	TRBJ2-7	CASSVASTGTYEQYF	TGTGCCAGCAGCGTAGCCTCGACAGGAACCTACGAGCAGTACTTC
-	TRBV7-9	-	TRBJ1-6	CASSPGAGNSPLHF	TGTGCCAGCAGCCCCGGAGCGGGAAATTCACCCCTCCACTTT
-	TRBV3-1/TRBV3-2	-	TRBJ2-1	CASSQERFYYNEQFF	TGTGCCAGCAGCCAAGAGCGGTTTTACTACAATGAGCAGTTCTTC
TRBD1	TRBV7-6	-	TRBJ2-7	CASSPGTASSYEQYF	TGTGCCAGCAGCCCCGGGACAGCTAGCTCCTACGAGCAGTACTTC
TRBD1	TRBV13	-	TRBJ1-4	CASSRRQGALTNEKLFF	TGTGCCAGCAGCAGACGACAGGGGGCACTAACTAATGAAAAACTGTTTTTT